The clone carrying this T cell receptor (beta chain) has a single count. This sample is part of a study of blood T cell repertoires in COVID-19. Original methodology: For nucleated cells, counts were estimated from reference gene primer amplification. Produced via immunoSEQ multiplex PCR; TCRdb's table is partial and in-frame only. The D gene and trimming were derived from the DNA, and the V and J assignments and clone size from that table. The sample yields roughly 220,000 clones, over 80% seen once. Deletions cut 5 bases from V and 4 bases from J, with 11 bases between. This CDR3 comprises 13 residues.

The chain joins TRBV12-3 or TRBV12-4 to TRBJ1-1, with D uncertain. The origin of this receptor is a woman in her thirties or forties who had recovered from COVID-19. Sequencing was performed on PBMCs or T cells enriched from blood (not recorded which). CDR3 amino acids: CASSGFEGTEAFF. In DNA, the CDR3 is TGTGCCAGCAGTGGTTTTGAGGGCACTGAAGCTTTCTTT.